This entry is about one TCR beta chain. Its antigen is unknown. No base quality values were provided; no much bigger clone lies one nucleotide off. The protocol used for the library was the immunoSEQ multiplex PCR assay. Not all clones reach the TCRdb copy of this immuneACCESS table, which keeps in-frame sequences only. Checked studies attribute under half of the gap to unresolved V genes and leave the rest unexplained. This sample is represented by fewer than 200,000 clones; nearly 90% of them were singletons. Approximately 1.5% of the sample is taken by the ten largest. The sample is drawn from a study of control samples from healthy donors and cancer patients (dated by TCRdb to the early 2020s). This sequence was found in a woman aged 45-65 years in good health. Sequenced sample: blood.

The CDR3 protein: CASQLGQGSGYTF. The DNA sequence follows: TGTGCCAGCCAATTGGGACAGGGCAGTGGCTACACCTTC. The sequence joins TRBV7-2 to TRBJ1-2; 9 nucleotides in the junction match TRBD1. From V the trimming removes 8 bases and from J it removes 7 bases, while the gene matches leave 8 bases of the junction unaccounted for. Inclusive of the bounding cysteine and phenylalanine, the CDR3 is 13 residues long. Kept here is only the CDR3 DNA, which spans 39 bases and is read in frame from base 1. Via the germline V gene, CDR1 is SGHTA and CDR2 FQGNSA.